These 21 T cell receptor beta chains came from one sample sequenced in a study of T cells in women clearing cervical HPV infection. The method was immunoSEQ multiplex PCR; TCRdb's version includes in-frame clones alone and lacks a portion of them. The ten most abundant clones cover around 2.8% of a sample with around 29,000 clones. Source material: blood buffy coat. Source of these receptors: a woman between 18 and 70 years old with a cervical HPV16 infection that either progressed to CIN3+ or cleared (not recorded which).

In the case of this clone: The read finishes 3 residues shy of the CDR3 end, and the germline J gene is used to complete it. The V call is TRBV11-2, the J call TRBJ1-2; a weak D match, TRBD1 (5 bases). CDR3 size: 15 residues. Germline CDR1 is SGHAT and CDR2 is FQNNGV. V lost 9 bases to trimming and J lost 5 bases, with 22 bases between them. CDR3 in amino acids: CASAGRGAKGYGYTF. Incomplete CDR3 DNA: TGTGCCAGTGCCGGTCGAGGGGCTAAGGGATATGGC. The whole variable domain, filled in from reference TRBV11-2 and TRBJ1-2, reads EAGVAQSPRYKIIEKRQSVAFWCNPISGHATLYWYQQILGQGPKLLIQFQNNGVVDDSQLPKDRFSAERLKGVDSTLKIQPAKLEDSAVYLCASAGRGAKGYGYTFGSGTRLTVV.

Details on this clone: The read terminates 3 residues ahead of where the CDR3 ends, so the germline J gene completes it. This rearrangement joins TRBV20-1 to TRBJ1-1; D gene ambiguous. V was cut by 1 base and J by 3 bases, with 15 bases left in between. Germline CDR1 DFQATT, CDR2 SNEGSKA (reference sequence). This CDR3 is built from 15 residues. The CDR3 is CSARVPGGRDTEAFF. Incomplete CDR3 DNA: TGCAGTGCTAGAGTACCGGGCGGGCGGGACACTGAA.

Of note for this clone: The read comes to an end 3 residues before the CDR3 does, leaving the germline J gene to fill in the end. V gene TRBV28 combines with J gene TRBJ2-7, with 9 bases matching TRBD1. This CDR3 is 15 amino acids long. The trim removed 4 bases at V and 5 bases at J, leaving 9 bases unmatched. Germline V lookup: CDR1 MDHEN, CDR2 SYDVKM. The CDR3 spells CASSSSGTGSHEQYF. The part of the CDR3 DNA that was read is TGTGCCAGCAGTTCCTCCGGGACAGGGTCCCACGAG.

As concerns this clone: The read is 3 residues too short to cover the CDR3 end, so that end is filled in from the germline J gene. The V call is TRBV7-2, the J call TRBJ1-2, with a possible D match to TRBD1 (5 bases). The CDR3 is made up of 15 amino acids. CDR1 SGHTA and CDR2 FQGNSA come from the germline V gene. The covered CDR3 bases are TGTGCCAGCAGCCCGTCAATGGGGGGTGATAAAGAT. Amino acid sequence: CASSPSMGGDKD. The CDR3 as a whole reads CASSPSMGGDKDYTF.

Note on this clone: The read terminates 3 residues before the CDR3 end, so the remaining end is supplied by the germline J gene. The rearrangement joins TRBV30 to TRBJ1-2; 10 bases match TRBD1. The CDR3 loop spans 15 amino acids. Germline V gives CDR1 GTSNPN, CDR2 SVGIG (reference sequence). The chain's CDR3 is CAWAPGQGETDTYTF. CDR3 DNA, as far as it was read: TGTGCCTGGGCCCCCGGACAGGGGGAAACAGATACC.

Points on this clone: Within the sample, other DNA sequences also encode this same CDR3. CDR3 DNA, as far as it was read: TGTGCCAGCAGTGACCGGGGGAGCACAGATACG. It is translated as CASSDRGSTDT. The CDR3 in its entirety is CASSDRGSTDTQYF. This chain joins TRBV6-4 and TRBJ2-3, with D perhaps TRBD2 (6 bases). The read halts 3 residues ahead of the CDR3 end, with the missing end drawn from the germline J gene. The V gene lost 2 bases and the J gene lost 0 bases, with 6 bases spanning the gap. Germline V lookup: CDR1 MRHNA, CDR2 SNTAGT. The CDR3 has 14 amino acids.

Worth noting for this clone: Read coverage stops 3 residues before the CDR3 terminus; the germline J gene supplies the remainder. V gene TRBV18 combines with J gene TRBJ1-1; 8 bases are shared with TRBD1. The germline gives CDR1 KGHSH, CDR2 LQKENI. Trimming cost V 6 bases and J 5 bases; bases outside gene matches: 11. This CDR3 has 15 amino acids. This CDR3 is CASSPQTGAGTEAFF. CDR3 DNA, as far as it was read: TGTGCCAGCTCCCCTCAGACAGGGGCGGGGACTGAA.

The DNA read from the CDR3 is TGTGCCAGCAGTAGCGGGGGGCCTCAAGAGACC. This translates into CASSSGGPQET. The whole CDR3 protein is CASSSGGPQETQYF. The chain couples TRBV6-4 to TRBJ2-5, with TRBD2 identical over 9 bases. The read ends 3 residues early relative to the CDR3; the germline J gene fills the gap. Losses at the gene ends were 5 bases for V and 2 bases for J; bases not matched to a gene: 3. This CDR3 has 14 residues. Germline CDR1 is MRHNA and CDR2 is SNTAGT.

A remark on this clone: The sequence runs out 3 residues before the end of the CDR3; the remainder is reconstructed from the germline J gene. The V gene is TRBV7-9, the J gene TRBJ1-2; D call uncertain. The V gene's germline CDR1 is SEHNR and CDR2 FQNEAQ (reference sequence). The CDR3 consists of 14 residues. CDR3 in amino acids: CASSLSQTTSGYTF. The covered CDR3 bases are TGTGCCAGCAGCTTAAGTCAAACGACTAGCGGG.

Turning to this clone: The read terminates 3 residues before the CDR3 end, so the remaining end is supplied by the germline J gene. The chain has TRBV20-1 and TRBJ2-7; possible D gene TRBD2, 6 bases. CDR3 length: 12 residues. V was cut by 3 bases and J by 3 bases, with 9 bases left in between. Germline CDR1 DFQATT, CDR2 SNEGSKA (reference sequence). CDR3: CSARRGNYEQYF. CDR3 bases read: TGCAGTGCTAGGCGGGGCAACTACGAG.

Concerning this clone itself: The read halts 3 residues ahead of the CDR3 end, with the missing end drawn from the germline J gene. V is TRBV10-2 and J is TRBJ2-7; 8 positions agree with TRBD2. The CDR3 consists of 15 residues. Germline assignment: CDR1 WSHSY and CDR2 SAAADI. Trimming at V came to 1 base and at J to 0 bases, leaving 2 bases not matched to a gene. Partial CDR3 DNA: TGCGCCAGCAGTGAGTATGGGACTAGCTCCTACGAG. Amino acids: CASSEYGTSSYE. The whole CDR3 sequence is CASSEYGTSSYEQYF.

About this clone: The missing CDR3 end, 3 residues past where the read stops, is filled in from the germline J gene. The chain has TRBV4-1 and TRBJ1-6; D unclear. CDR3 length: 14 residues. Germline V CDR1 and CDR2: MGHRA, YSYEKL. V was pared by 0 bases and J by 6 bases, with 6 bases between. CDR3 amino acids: CASSQDGLNSPLHF. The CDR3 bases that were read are TGCGCCAGCAGCCAAGATGGACTTAATTCACCC.

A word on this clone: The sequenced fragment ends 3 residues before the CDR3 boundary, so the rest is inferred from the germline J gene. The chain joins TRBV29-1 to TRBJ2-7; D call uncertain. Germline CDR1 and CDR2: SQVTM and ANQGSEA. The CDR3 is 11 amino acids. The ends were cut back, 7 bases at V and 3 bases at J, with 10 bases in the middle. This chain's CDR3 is CSAGGNYEQYF. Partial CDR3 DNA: TGCAGCGCAGGTGGCAACTACGAG.

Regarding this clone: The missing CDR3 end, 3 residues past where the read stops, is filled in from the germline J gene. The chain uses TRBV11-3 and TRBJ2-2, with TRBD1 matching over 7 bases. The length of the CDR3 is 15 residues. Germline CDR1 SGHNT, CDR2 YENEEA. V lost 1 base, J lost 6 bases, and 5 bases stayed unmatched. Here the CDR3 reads CASSLGGGGSGELFF. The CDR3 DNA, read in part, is TGTGCCAGCAGCTTAGGAGGGGGCGGATCCGGGGAG.

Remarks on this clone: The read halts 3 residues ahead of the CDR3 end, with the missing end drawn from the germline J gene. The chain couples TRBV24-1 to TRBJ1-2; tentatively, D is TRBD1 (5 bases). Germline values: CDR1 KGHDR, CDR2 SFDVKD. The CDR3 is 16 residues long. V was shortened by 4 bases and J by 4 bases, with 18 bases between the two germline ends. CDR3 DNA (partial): TGTGCCACCAGTGACCAATACGCCAGGGCCCCCTATGGC. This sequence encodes CATSDQYARAPYG. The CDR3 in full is CATSDQYARAPYGYTF.

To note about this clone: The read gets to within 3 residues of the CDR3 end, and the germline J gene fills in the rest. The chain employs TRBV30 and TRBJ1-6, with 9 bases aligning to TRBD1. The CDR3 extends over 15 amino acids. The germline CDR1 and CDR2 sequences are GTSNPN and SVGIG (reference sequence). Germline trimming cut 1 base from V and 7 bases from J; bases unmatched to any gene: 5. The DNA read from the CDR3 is TGTGCCTGGAGTGCCCAGACAGGGGGAAATTCACCC. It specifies CAWSAQTGGNSP. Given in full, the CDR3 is CAWSAQTGGNSPLHF.

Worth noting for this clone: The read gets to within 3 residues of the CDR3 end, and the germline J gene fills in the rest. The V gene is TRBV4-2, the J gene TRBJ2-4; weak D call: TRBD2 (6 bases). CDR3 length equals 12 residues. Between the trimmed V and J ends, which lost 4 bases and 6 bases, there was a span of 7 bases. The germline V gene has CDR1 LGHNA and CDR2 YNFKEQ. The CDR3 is CASSPGLNIQYF. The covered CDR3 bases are TGTGCCAGCAGCCCGGGACTAAACATT.

Partial CDR3 DNA: TGCAGTGCTAGGCAGGATAGGGTGGGTGGC. Translated, it gives CSARQDRVGG. In full, the CDR3 is CSARQDRVGGYTF. The rearrangement links TRBV20-1 to TRBJ1-2; D not certain. The read terminates 3 residues ahead of where the CDR3 ends, so the germline J gene completes it. Germline V CDR1 and CDR2: DFQATT, SNEGSKA (reference sequence). V was clipped by 3 bases and J by 7 bases, with 15 bases between them. This CDR3 spans 13 amino acids.

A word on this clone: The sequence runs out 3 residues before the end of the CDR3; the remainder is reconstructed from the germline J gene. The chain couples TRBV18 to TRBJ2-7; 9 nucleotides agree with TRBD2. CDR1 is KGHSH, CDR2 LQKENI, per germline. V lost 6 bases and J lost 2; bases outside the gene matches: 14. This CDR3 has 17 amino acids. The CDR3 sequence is CASSQGRLADHPYEQYF. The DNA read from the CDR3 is TGTGCCAGCTCCCAGGGAAGACTAGCGGACCACCCCTACGAG. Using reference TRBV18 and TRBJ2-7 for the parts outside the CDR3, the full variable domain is NAGVMQNPRHLVRRRGQEARLRCSPMKGHSHVYWYRQLPEEGLKFMVYLQKENIIDESGMPKERFSAEFPKEGPSILRIQQVVRGDSAAYFCASSQGRLADHPYEQYFGPGTRLTVT.

The CDR3: CASSGTGWSEAFF. The covered CDR3 bases are TGTGCCAGCAGCGGGACAGGGTGGTCTGAA. The rearrangement links TRBV11-2 to TRBJ1-1; TRBD1 matches at 9 bases. Read data end 3 residues before the CDR3 end; the end is taken from the germline J gene. This CDR3 is built from 13 residues. Trimming removed 5 bases from V and 6 bases from J; junction bases left unmatched: 4. Germline CDR1 reads SGHAT; CDR2 reads FQNNGV.

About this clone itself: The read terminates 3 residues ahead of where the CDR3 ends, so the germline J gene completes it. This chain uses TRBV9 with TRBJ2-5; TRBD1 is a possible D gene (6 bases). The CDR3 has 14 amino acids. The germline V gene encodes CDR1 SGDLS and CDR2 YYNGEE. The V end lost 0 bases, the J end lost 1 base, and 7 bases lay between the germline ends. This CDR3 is CASSVGGPQETQYF. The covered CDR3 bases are TGTGCCAGCAGCGTAGGGGGGCCCCAAGAGACC.